Sequencing of this T cell receptor beta chain was carried out in a study of Graves' ophthalmopathy and Graves' hyperthyroidism. TCR beta CDR3 amplification used RNA transcripts. First-round RT-PCR relied on HTBI primers, and a second-round multiplex PCR came next. TCRdb ran MiXCR on the multiplex PCR reads and lists one entry per CDR3 protein. The data show 200,000 to 250,000 distinct CDR3 sequences, roughly a fifth seen once. Ophthalmopathy was moderately-to-severely active, CAS at least 3, NOSPECS at least 4, lasting under 3 months. Other autoimmune diseases, uncontrolled infections, pregnancy and lactation each led to patient exclusion. Diagnosis was based on clinical symptoms, serum thyroxine, TRAb, thyroid ultrasound and orbital computed tomography. With V trimmed by 4 bases and J by 3 bases, 9 bases remained unmatched. From germline, CDR1 is SGHAT and CDR2 FQDESV (reference sequence). The CDR3 is made up of 16 amino acids.

The chain employs TRBV11-1 and TRBJ1-5; 7 bases are shared with TRBD1. This receptor was identified in a woman between 50 and 59 years old with Graves' ophthalmopathy. Source material: peripheral blood. CDR3 sequence (DNA): TGTGCCAGCAGCTCTGGACAGGCGGTCTTCAATCAGCCCCAGCATTTT. Amino acids: CASSSGQAVFNQPQHF. Full variable domain (missing parts from reference TRBV11-1 and TRBJ1-5): EAEVAQSPRYKITEKSQAVAFWCDPISGHATLYWYRQILGQGPELLVQFQDESVVDDSQLPKDRFSAERLKGVDSTLKIQPAELGDSAMYLCASSSGQAVFNQPQHFGDGTRLSIL.